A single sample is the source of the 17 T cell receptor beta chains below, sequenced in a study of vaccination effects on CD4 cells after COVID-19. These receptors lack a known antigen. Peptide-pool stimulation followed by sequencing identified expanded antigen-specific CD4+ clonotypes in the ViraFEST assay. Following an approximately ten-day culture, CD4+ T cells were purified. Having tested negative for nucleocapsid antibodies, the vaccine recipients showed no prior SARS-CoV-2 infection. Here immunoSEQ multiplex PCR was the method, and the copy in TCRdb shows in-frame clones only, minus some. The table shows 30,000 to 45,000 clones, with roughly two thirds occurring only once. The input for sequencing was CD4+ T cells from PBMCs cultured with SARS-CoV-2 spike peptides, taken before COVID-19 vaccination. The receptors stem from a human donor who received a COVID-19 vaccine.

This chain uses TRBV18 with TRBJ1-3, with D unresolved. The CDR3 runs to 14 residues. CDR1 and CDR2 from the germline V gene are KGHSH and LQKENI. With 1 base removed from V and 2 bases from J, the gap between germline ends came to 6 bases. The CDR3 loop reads CASSPQGTGNTIYF. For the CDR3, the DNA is TGTGCCAGCTCACCACAGGGAACTGGAAACACCATATATTTT.

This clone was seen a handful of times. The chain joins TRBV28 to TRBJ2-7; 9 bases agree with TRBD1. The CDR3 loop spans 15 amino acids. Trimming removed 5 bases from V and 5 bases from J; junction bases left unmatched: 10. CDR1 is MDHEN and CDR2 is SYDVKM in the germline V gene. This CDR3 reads CASSRGQGRVDEQYF. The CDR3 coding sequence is TGTGCCAGCAGTCGAGGACAGGGGCGAGTCGACGAGCAGTACTTC.

Here the CDR3 reads CASSLIQGNEQYF. The DNA for the CDR3 is TGTGCCAGCAGCTTAATCCAGGGGAACGAGCAGTACTTC. The V and J genes are TRBV7-2 and TRBJ2-7; TRBD1 might be the D (6 bases). CDR1 and CDR2 (germline): SGHTA, FQGNSA. The CDR3 loop spans 13 amino acids. V was cut by 2 bases and J by 5 bases, with 10 bases left in between.

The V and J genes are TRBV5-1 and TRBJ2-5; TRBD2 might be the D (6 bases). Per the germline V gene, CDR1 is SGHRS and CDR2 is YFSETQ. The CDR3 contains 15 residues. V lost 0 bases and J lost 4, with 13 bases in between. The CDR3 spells CASSLVVGGGETQYF. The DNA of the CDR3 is TGCGCCAGCAGCTTGGTGGTCGGGGGAGGAGAGACCCAGTACTTC.

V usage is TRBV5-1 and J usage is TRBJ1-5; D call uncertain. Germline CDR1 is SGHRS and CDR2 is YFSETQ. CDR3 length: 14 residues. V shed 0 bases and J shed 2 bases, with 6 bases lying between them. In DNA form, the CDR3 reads TGCGCCAGCAGCTTGGCGGGTGGCAATCAGCCCCAGCATTTT. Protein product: CASSLAGGNQPQHF.

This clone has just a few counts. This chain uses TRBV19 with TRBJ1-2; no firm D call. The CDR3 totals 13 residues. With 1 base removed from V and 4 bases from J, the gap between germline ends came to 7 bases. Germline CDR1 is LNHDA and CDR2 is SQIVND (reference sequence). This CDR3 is CASSIAGPYGYTF. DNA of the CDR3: TGTGCCAGTAGTATAGCGGGTCCCTATGGCTACACCTTC.

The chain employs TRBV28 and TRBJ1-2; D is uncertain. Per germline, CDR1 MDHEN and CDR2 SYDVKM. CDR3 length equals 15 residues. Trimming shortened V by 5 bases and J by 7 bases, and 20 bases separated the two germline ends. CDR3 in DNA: TGTGCCAGCAGTCGGAGGGAGATAGCCGTCACTGGCTACACCTTC. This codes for CASSRREIAVTGYTF.

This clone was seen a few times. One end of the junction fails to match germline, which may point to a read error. The CDR3 protein is CASSRADSSEQYF. The CDR3 DNA reads as TGTGCCAGCTCAAGAGCCGATTCCTCCGAGCAGTACTTC. V gene TRBV18 combines with J gene TRBJ2-7; no firm D call. Looked up from germline, CDR1 is KGHSH and CDR2 is LQKENI. The CDR3 has 13 amino acids.

CDR3 amino acids: CSVNGRKSSYNEQFF. The CDR3 region has the DNA TGCAGCGTCAACGGCAGGAAGAGCTCCTACAATGAGCAGTTCTTC. This chain joins TRBV29-1 and TRBJ2-1; D is unresolved. The V end lost 6 bases, the J end lost 0 bases, and 15 bases lay between the germline ends. This CDR3 is built from 15 residues. Germline V gene sequence: CDR1 SQVTM, CDR2 ANQGSEA.

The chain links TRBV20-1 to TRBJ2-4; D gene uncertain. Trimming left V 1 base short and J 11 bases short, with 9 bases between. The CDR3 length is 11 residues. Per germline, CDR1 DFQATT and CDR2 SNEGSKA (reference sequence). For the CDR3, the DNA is TGCAGTGCTAGAGTGCCACCTCTTCAGTACTTC. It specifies CSARVPPLQYF.

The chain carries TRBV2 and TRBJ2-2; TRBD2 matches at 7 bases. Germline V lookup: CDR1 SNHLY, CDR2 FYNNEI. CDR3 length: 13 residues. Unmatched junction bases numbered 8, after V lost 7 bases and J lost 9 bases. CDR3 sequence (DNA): TGTGCCAGCACGCTAGCGGCCCACCGGGAGCTGTTTTTT. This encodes CASTLAAHRELFF.

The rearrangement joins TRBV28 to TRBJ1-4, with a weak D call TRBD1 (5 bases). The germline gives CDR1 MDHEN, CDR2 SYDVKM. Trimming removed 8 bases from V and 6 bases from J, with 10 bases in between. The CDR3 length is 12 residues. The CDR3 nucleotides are TGTGCCAGCGGGCAGGGAGATGAAAAACTGTTTTTT. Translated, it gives CASGQGDEKLFF.

CDR3 in amino acids: CASSELAGSYNEQFF. The CDR3 DNA is TGTGCCAGCAGTGAACTAGCGGGCTCCTACAATGAGCAGTTCTTC. The chain employs TRBV6-1 and TRBJ2-1; 8 nucleotides agree with TRBD2. The V gene's germline CDR1 is MNHNS and CDR2 SASEGT. The CDR3 covers 15 residues. J lost 0 bases, V lost 2 bases, and 0 bases had no gene match.

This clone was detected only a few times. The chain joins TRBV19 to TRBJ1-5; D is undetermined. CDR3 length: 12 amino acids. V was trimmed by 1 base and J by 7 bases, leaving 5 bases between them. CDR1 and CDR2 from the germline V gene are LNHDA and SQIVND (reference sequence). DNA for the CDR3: TGTGCCAGTAGTATAGCCCGACAGCCCCAGCATTTT. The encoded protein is CASSIARQPQHF.

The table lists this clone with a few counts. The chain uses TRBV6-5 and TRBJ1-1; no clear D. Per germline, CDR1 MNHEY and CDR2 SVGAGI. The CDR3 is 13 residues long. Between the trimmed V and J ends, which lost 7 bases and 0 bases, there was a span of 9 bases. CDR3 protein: CASMELMNTEAFF. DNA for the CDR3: TGTGCCAGCATGGAGCTCATGAACACTGAAGCTTTCTTT.

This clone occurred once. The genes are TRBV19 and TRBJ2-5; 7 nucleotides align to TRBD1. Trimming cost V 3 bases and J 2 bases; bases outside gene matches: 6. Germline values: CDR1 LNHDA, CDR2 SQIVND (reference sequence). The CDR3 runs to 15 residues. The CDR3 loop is CASSIHRGRQETQYF. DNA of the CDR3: TGTGCCAGTAGTATCCACAGGGGCCGGCAAGAGACCCAGTACTTC.

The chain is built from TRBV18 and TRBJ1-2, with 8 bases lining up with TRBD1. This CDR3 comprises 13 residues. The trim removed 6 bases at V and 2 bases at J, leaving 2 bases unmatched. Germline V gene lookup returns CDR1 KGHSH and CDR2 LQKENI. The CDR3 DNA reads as TGTGCCAGCTCCTCAGGGGGCAACTATGGCTACACCTTC. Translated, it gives CASSSGGNYGYTF.